This T cell receptor (beta chain) emerged from a study of OX40 agonist ivuxolimab in advanced cancers. TCRdb's table, derived via immunoSEQ multiplex PCR, lists solely in-frame clones and lacks some. Of 65,000 to 100,000 clones in the sample, less than 95% are singletons; the top ten hold over 8.5%. V trimming: 5 bases; J trimming: 7 bases; junction bases outside the gene matches: 10. The CDR3 spans 15 residues. Germline V gene sequence: CDR1 SGHDN, CDR2 FVKESK. This chain uses TRBV14 with TRBJ2-2; TRBD1 matches 7 bases. The source material was CD4+ or CD8+ T cells sorted from blood, sampled in a trial of the OX40 agonist ivuxolimab. The clonotype was recovered from an adult with an advanced solid tumor such as melanoma, head and neck, liver or kidney cancer. The CDR3 loop is CASSSSTGRYGELFF. CDR3 sequence (DNA): TGTGCCAGCAGCTCCTCGACAGGGCGGTACGGGGAGCTGTTTTTT.